The sequence of this T cell receptor beta chain was determined in a study of T cell changes during pregnancy in multiple sclerosis. Assay used: immunoSEQ multiplex PCR; TCRdb lists only in-frame clones, some missing. The data hold 35,000 to 50,000 clones, with less than 90% observed a single time. The CDR3 spans 12 residues. The germline V gene encodes CDR1 SGHTA and CDR2 FQGNSA. Trimming cost V 2 bases and J 10 bases, with 9 bases left between them. The chain carries TRBV7-2 and TRBJ2-1; D unclear. This TCR was recovered from a female donor with multiple sclerosis, enrolled in a pregnancy study. Sequenced material: CD4+ T cells from peripheral blood mononuclear cells, taken in the second trimester of pregnancy. The CDR3 spells CASSLSRREQFF. Written as DNA, the CDR3 is TGTGCCAGCAGCTTATCGCGGCGGGAGCAGTTCTTC.